Here is one TCR beta chain with its context. Its antigen is unknown. Vbeta (60) and Jbeta (13) primers were used in the PCR. The assay was immunoSEQ multiplex PCR, and TCRdb's table has in-frame clones only and misses some. This sample has under 250,000 clones, with around 80% found just once. This CDR3 is 11 amino acids long. V lost 6 bases and J lost 4, with 9 bases in between. Germline-derived CDR1 and CDR2 are SQVTM and ANQGSEA. The data were obtained in a study of cytomegalovirus exposure and HLA in healthy donors. Study as a whole: Most genotyped donors, about 81% of more than 300, had Caucasian-associated genetic ancestry. General study points: In a later analysis, TCR beta V- and J-gene trimming showed a link to a missense DCLRE1C variant.

This clonotype was sampled from a boy between 5 and 17 years old in good health and CMV-seronegative. The sample taken for sequencing was PBMCs. The chain combines TRBV29-1 with TRBJ1-1; D not resolved. CDR3 sequence reads: CSVGRGTEAFF. The CDR3 DNA reads as TGCAGCGTAGGTAGAGGCACTGAAGCTTTCTTT. The full variable domain, its missing parts supplied by reference TRBV29-1 and TRBJ1-1, is SAVISQKPSRDICQRGTSLTIQCQVDSQVTMMFWYRQQPGQSLTLIATANQGSEATYESGFVIDKFPISRPNLTFSTLTVSNMSPEDSSIYLCSVGRGTEAFFGQGTRLTVV.